This record looks at one TCR beta chain sequence and its context. The antigen is not known. This entry is derived from a study of shared clonotypes between healthy human individuals. Study-wide results and limits: Generation of non-shared clonotypes was less probable than generation of clonotypes shared by all four donors. Despite large depth, rarefaction showed incomplete sorted-subset sequencing.

The authors ran the assay at deep level. DNA at around 190 ng, 25,000 to 35,000 T cell genomes, went into sorted-subset replicate PCRs. Clones were sequenced by immunoSEQ multiplex PCR, and TCRdb holds only the in-frame ones, with some missing. Of 800,000 to 1,200,000 clones in the sample, about 84% were seen once. From germline, CDR1 is MDHEN and CDR2 SYDVKM. Trimming shortened V by 3 bases and J by 4 bases, and 12 bases separated the two germline ends. The CDR3 sequence is 14 residues long. The sequenced sample was memory CD4+ T cells from PBMCs. Indicated subset: CD45RA-negative fraction. The V gene is TRBV28, the J gene TRBJ1-1; D unresolved. This receptor was taken from a man in his late teens or twenties in good health. Some clones in this sample may be carry-over from other donors' samples. The chain's CDR3 is CASSFPTPGTEAFF. Here the CDR3 DNA reads TGTGCCAGCAGTTTCCCCACTCCGGGCACTGAAGCTTTCTTT.